A selection of T cell receptor beta chains follows, all from one sample in a study of blood T cell repertoires in COVID-19. The table came from immunoSEQ multiplex PCR; TCRdb's copy has only in-frame clones and leaves some out. The sample has 300,000 to 400,000 clones; 70% to 90% are singletons. Source material: PBMCs or T cells enriched from blood (not recorded which). The receptors stem from a woman aged 18-29 years who had recovered from COVID-19. CDR3s include the opening cysteine and the closing phenylalanine or tryptophan. D genes are given only for firm matches. Some rows have no size entry. The others give once, few or many, or a class for an expanded clone.

TRBV27	TRBJ2-7	NA	TRBD1	TGTGCCAGCAGGCCCGGGACAGGGCTCTACGAGCAGTACTTC	CASRPGTGLYEQYF
TRBV29-1	TRBJ2-3	NA	NA	TGCAGCGCGCTAGGAAGAGATGCAGATACGCAGTATTTT	CSALGRDADTQYF
TRBV27	TRBJ2-7	NA	TRBD2	TGTGCCAGCAATGCGGGGGAGAGGCCCTACGAGCAGTACTTC	CASNAGERPYEQYF
TRBV5-4	TRBJ2-7	NA	TRBD1	TGTGCCAGCAGCTTAGAACAAACCGGGACAGGGGATTCCTACGAGCAGTACTTC	CASSLEQTGTGDSYEQYF
TRBV27	TRBJ1-5	NA	TRBD1	TGTGCCAGCAGGAGTCAGGGGGCGTTTAATCAGCCCCAGCATTTT	CASRSQGAFNQPQHF
TRBV6-5	TRBJ2-3	NA	TRBD2	TGTGCCAGCTCGGCTAGCGGGGGGGTAGATACGCAGTATTTT	CASSASGGVDTQYF
TRBV18	TRBJ2-7	NA	TRBD1	TGTGCCAGCTCACGAACCGGGACAGGGCCTTACGAGCAGTACTTC	CASSRTGTGPYEQYF
TRBV21-1	TRBJ2-5	NA	NA	TGTGCCAGCAGCGACCCTCCCGGGGGTTCCCAAGAGACCCAGTACTTC	CASSDPPGGSQETQYF
TRBV9	TRBJ1-2	NA	TRBD1	TGTGCCAGCAGCGTAGAGCTGCGGGACAGCTATGGCTACACCTTC	CASSVELRDSYGYTF
TRBV19	TRBJ1-1	NA	NA	TGTGCCAGTAGTCTGAGCTCGCGAATGAACACTGAAGCTTTCTTT	CASSLSSRMNTEAFF
TRBV5-5	TRBJ1-3	NA	TRBD1	TGTGCCAGCAGCTCGAACCCCGGGACAGGGGGCTCTGGAAACACCATATATTTT	CASSSNPGTGGSGNTIYF
TRBV30	TRBJ2-3	NA	NA	TGTGCCTGGTTACCGCGGGTTAGCACAGATACGCAGTATTTT	CAWLPRVSTDTQYF
TRBV11-1	TRBJ2-5	NA	NA	TGTGCCAGCAGCCCCCTGGGGAGGATCCAAGAGACCCAGTACTTC	CASSPLGRIQETQYF
TRBV28	TRBJ1-2	NA	NA	TGTGCCAGCAGAGGACAGAAGTCAAGTTATGGCTACACCTTC	CASRGQKSSYGYTF
TRBV6-2/TRBV6-3	TRBJ1-5	once	TRBD1	TGTGCCAGCAGTTCGGGACAGGGGGCCGTCAATCAGCCCCAGCATTTT	CASSSGQGAVNQPQHF
TRBV6-6	TRBJ2-1	NA	TRBD2	TGTGCCAGCAGTTACTCGGGACGGGGGGTTTATGAGCAGTTCTTC	CASSYSGRGVYEQFF
TRBV6-5	TRBJ1-1	NA	TRBD1	TGTGCCAGCAGTCGGGGACAGGGAGGTTTCGCTTTCTTT	CASSRGQGGFAFF
TRBV6-6	TRBJ1-6	NA	NA	TGTGCCAGCAGTCCCGGGACATCGTCCTCCTATAATTCACCCCTCCACTTT	CASSPGTSSSYNSPLHF
TRBV5-4	TRBJ2-2	NA	TRBD2	TGTGCCAGCAGCGGACTAGCGGGGGGGGCGAACACCGGGGAGCTGTTTTTT	CASSGLAGGANTGELFF
TRBV11-3	TRBJ1-3	NA	TRBD1	TGTGCCAGCAGATGTACAGGGGGCCGATCTGGAAACACCATATATTTT	CASRCTGGRSGNTIYF
TRBV5-4	TRBJ1-1	NA	TRBD1	TGTGCCAGCAGCCCCCGCCAGGGGGCGAACACTGAAGCTTTCTTT	CASSPRQGANTEAFF
TRBV6-1	TRBJ1-6	NA	TRBD1	TGTGCCAGCAGTGAAGCCTCGGGACAGGTTTCACCCCTCCACTTT	CASSEASGQVSPLHF
TRBV7-9	TRBJ1-6	NA	NA	TGTGCCAGCAGCTTAGAGAGCTATTCACCCCTCCACTTT	CASSLESYSPLHF
TRBV10-3	TRBJ1-5	NA	NA	TGTGCCATCAGTGAGTCCCCGGCGGAACCCCAGCATTTT	CAISESPAEPQHF
TRBV7-2	TRBJ1-4	NA	NA	TGTGCCAGCAGCACAGACAGCACCGCAACTAATGAAAAACTGTTTTTT	CASSTDSTATNEKLFF
TRBV3-1/TRBV3-2	TRBJ1-5	NA	NA	TGTGCCAGCAGCCAAGATGGAGGGCGCGGTCAGCCCCAGCATTTT	CASSQDGGRGQPQHF
TRBV7-9	TRBJ1-6	NA	NA	TGTGCCAGCAGCCATACAGGGACGCTCTCCTATAATTCACCCCTCCACTTT	CASSHTGTLSYNSPLHF
TRBV6-1	TRBJ1-6	NA	NA	TGTGCCAGCAGTTATACAGACGTTAATTCACCCCTCCACTTT	CASSYTDVNSPLHF
TRBV5-8	TRBJ2-1	NA	TRBD2	TGTGCCAGCAGCTTGTTTCTAGCGGGGGGTTACTACAATGAGCAGTTCTTC	CASSLFLAGGYYNEQFF
TRBV12-3/TRBV12-4	TRBJ1-2	NA	NA	TGTGCCAGCAGTCAAGAGTATGGCTACACCTTC	CASSQEYGYTF
TRBV28	TRBJ2-3	NA	TRBD1	TGTGCCAGCAGTTTATTAAGACTCGGACAGGGGAAAACAGATACGCAGTATTTT	CASSLLRLGQGKTDTQYF
TRBV4-1	TRBJ2-5	NA	NA	TGCGCCAGCAGCAAAAATGTGGGGGCTAGCCAAGAGACCCAGTACTTC	CASSKNVGASQETQYF
TRBV18	TRBJ2-7	NA	TRBD1	TGTGCCAGCTCACCACCGGGACAGGGGGGTCCCTCTTACGAGCAGTACTTC	CASSPPGQGGPSYEQYF
TRBV6-2/TRBV6-3	TRBJ1-2	NA	NA	TGTGCCAGCAGTTGGTTATCCGGAGGCTATGGCTACACCTTC	CASSWLSGGYGYTF
TRBV5-8	TRBJ1-4	NA	NA	TGTGCCAGCAGCTTGGGGACATCTAATGAAAAACTGTTTTTT	CASSLGTSNEKLFF
TRBV2	TRBJ1-2	NA	TRBD1	TGTGCCAGCATATTAAAACAGGGGACCCCCTATGGCTACACCTTC	CASILKQGTPYGYTF
TRBV6-2/TRBV6-3	TRBJ2-7	NA	TRBD2	TGTGCCAGCAGTTACCCTGGGACTAGCGGGGGGGCGAGCTCCTACGAGCAGTACTTC	CASSYPGTSGGASSYEQYF
TRBV30	TRBJ1-6	NA	TRBD1	TGTGCCTGGAGTGTACACAGGGGGTATAATTCACCCCTCCACTTT	CAWSVHRGYNSPLHF
TRBV11-3	TRBJ2-1	NA	NA	TGTGCCAGCAGGCAGGATTCCTACAATGAGCAGTTCTTC	CASRQDSYNEQFF
TRBV29-1	TRBJ1-2	NA	TRBD1	TGCAGCGTTGTGAGACAGGGGGCTAACTATGGCTACACCTTC	CSVVRQGANYGYTF
TRBV19	TRBJ2-1	NA	TRBD2	TGTGCCAGTAGTCCGACTAGCGGGGGACCCTACAATGAGCAGTTCTTC	CASSPTSGGPYNEQFF
TRBV9	TRBJ2-5	few	TRBD2	TGTGCCAGCAGCGTGCTCCCCGGGACTAGCGGGGGAGCGTACCAAGAGACCCAGTACTTC	CASSVLPGTSGGAYQETQYF